The next 27 T cell receptor beta chains were all read from a single sample in a study of regulatory T cells in long-lasting Graves disease. Researchers made TCR beta libraries by using iRepertoire HTBI primers and running Arm-PCR on CDR3 regions. TCRdb re-called the multiplex PCR reads through MiXCR, storing one row per CDR3 protein. The table includes 600,000 to 800,000 distinct CDR3 sequences, 30% detected once. The time point here: persistent/refractory GD, antithyroid drugs over 5 years with positive TRAb. Construction of the TCR library relied on RNA isolated from PBMCs. The source material was peripheral blood mononuclear cells (PBMCs), sampled when the disease was refractory, from a patient treated with antithyroid drugs. These receptors originate from a female donor with Graves disease.

This sequence joins TRBV4-2 and TRBJ2-2; D unclear. V was cut by 4 bases and J by 0 bases, with 6 bases left in between. The CDR3 has 14 residues. Germline loops: CDR1 LGHNA, CDR2 YNFKEQ. For the CDR3, the DNA is TGTGCCAGCAGCCCCACCACGAACACCGGGGAGCTGTTTTTT. This encodes CASSPTTNTGELFF.

In this sample, this clonotype turned up many times. The chain couples TRBV12-3 or TRBV12-4 to TRBJ1-4; no clear D gene. Trimming left V 3 bases short and J 7 bases short, with 15 bases between. The length of the CDR3 is 15 residues. The CDR3 sequence: CASSFWSEIGEKLFF. DNA for the CDR3: TGTGCCAGCAGTTTTTGGTCGGAGATAGGTGAAAAACTGTTTTTT.

There are many counts of this clonotype. The chain is built from TRBV28 and TRBJ1-2, with D unclear. This CDR3 comprises 11 residues. V lost 7 bases to trimming and J lost 2 bases, with 5 bases between them. Germline loops: CDR1 MDHEN, CDR2 SYDVKM. In DNA, the CDR3 is TGTGCCAGCACCGCAAACTATGGCTACACCTTC. Its protein is CASTANYGYTF.

Ten or more counts support this clonotype. The chain carries TRBV11-2 and TRBJ1-1, with D possibly being TRBD1 (5 bases). The ends were cut back, 2 bases at V and 1 base at J, with 8 bases in the middle. Germline V gives CDR1 SGHAT, CDR2 FQNNGV. The CDR3 contains 14 residues. The CDR3 loop is CASSLLGRNTEAFF. CDR3 coding DNA: TGTGCCAGCAGCTTATTGGGGCGGAACACTGAAGCTTTCTTT. Combining the CDR3 with reference TRBV11-2 and TRBJ1-1 gives the whole variable domain EAGVAQSPRYKIIEKRQSVAFWCNPISGHATLYWYQQILGQGPKLLIQFQNNGVVDDSQLPKDRFSAERLKGVDSTLKIQPAKLEDSAVYLCASSLLGRNTEAFFGQGTRLTVV.

The V gene is TRBV29-1, the J gene TRBJ1-1, with D maybe TRBD1 (5 bases). The V end was cut by 4 bases, the J end by 5 bases, with 20 bases between. Germline V gene lookup returns CDR1 SQVTM and CDR2 ANQGSEA. The CDR3 extends over 15 amino acids. The CDR3 is CSVADPGDRRTEAFF. The CDR3 nucleotides read TGCAGCGTTGCCGACCCGGGGGACCGAAGGACTGAAGCTTTCTTT.

This clonotype was seen a few times. This chain joins TRBV6-2 or TRBV6-3 and TRBJ2-4; D unresolved. Deletions cut 1 base from V and 0 bases from J, with 4 bases between. The CDR3 is 14 amino acids. Germline CDR1 is MNHEY and CDR2 is SVGEGT. CDR3 amino acids: CASSYFGAKNIQYF. CDR3 nucleotides: TGTGCCAGCAGTTACTTTGGAGCCAAAAACATTCAGTACTTC.

This clonotype was counted only a few times. CDR3 region: CASGSVTSGTNTGELFF. CDR3 bases: TGTGCTAGTGGTTCGGTGACTAGCGGGACGAACACCGGGGAGCTGTTTTTT. The rearrangement links TRBV12-5 to TRBJ2-2, with TRBD2 matching 11 bases. The CDR3 runs to 17 residues. V dropped 4 bases and J dropped 0; count of bases not matched to a gene: 4. The germline V gene has CDR1 LGHNT and CDR2 FRNRAP.

The chain carries TRBV9 and TRBJ2-1, with D perhaps given as TRBD1 or TRBD2 (5 bases each). Between the trimmed V and J ends, which lost 6 bases and 9 bases, there was a span of 16 bases. This CDR3 is 13 amino acids long. Per germline, CDR1 SGDLS and CDR2 YYNGEE. CDR3 DNA: TGTGCCAGCACCCAAGTGGGGGTGGGTGAGCAGTTCTTC. Its protein product is CASTQVGVGEQFF.

This clonotype was picked up a small number of times. This chain links TRBV11-2 with TRBJ2-7; D remains unclear. Germline CDR1 is SGHAT and CDR2 is FQNNGV. The V end lost 3 bases, the J end lost 0 bases, and 9 bases lay between the germline ends. The CDR3 consists of 14 residues. The CDR3: CASSFGQASYEQYF. The CDR3 nucleotides are TGTGCCAGCAGCTTCGGGCAGGCCTCCTACGAGCAGTACTTC.

This clonotype was recorded many times. This rearrangement joins TRBV2 to TRBJ1-1; unclear D gene. Per germline, CDR1 SNHLY and CDR2 FYNNEI. V shed 1 base and J shed 2 bases, with 8 bases lying between them. This CDR3 has 14 residues. This chain's CDR3 is CASSEGVVNTEAFF. The CDR3 DNA is TGTGCCAGCAGTGAAGGAGTAGTCAACACTGAAGCTTTCTTT.

This clonotype was recorded many times. J is TRBJ1-5 and V is TRBV29-1; D is perhaps TRBD1 (5 bases). CDR3 size: 13 residues. Trimming shortened V by 4 bases and J by 4 bases, and 11 bases separated the two germline ends. Germline loops: CDR1 SQVTM, CDR2 ANQGSEA. The CDR3 sequence: CSVGQGLNQPQHF. For the CDR3, the DNA is TGCAGCGTTGGGCAGGGCTTAAATCAGCCCCAGCATTTT.

This clonotype was seen only a few times. The V gene is TRBV28, the J gene TRBJ1-5; no clear D. The CDR3 length is 13 residues. In germline, CDR1 is MDHEN, CDR2 SYDVKM. V was cut by 5 bases and J by 2 bases, with 7 bases left in between. CDR3 region: CASSGEGNQPQHF. DNA for the CDR3: TGTGCCAGCAGTGGGGAGGGCAATCAGCCCCAGCATTTT.

This clonotype was found a few times. V is TRBV11-2 and J is TRBJ1-6; no firm D call. This CDR3 is 15 amino acids long. Germline CDR1 reads SGHAT; CDR2 reads FQNNGV. V shed 4 bases and J shed 3 bases, with 10 bases lying between them. CDR3 sequence: CASSSTSYYNSPLHF. The CDR3 region has the DNA TGTGCCAGCAGCTCCACTTCTTACTATAATTCACCCCTCCACTTT.

This clonotype occurred a few times. This chain links TRBV12-3 or TRBV12-4 with TRBJ2-3; a possible D gene is TRBD1 (6 bases). V gave up 6 bases and J gave up 4 bases, with 14 bases separating them. The CDR3 is 14 amino acids. CDR3 protein: CASRGRGVPDTQYF. The CDR3 nucleotides read TGTGCCAGCAGAGGCAGGGGAGTCCCAGATACGCAGTATTTT.

This clonotype was seen at least ten times. CDR3 sequence: CASEIANYGYTF. As DNA, the CDR3 is TGTGCCAGCGAAATAGCTAACTATGGCTACACCTTC. J is TRBJ1-2 and V is TRBV2; D uncertain. CDR1 is SNHLY and CDR2 is FYNNEI in the germline V gene. The CDR3 extends over 12 amino acids. V shed 8 bases and J shed 0 bases, with 7 bases lying between them. Using reference TRBV2 and TRBJ1-2 for the parts outside the CDR3, the full variable domain is EPEVTQTPSHQVTQMGQEVILRCVPISNHLYFYWYRQILGQKVEFLVSFYNNEISEKSEIFDDQFSVERPDGSNFTLKIRSTKLEDSAMYFCASEIANYGYTFGSGTRLTVV.

This clonotype appeared many times. The genes are TRBV12-3 or TRBV12-4 and TRBJ1-4; tentatively, D is TRBD1 (5 bases). The V end lost 3 bases, the J end lost 7 bases, and 12 bases lay between the germline ends. The CDR3 covers 14 residues. CDR3 protein: CASSFGTPGEKLFF. The CDR3 nucleotides read TGTGCCAGCAGTTTTGGGACCCCTGGTGAAAAACTGTTTTTT.

This clonotype was found many times. In DNA form, the CDR3 reads TGTGCCAGCAGTGACAGACTAGCGACTAGCACAGATACGCAGTATTTT. Its translation is CASSDRLATSTDTQYF. This chain uses TRBV12-3 or TRBV12-4 with TRBJ2-3; 8 bases are a match to TRBD2. CDR3 size: 16 residues. After removal of 5 bases from V and 0 bases from J, the junction contained 7 bases not matched to a gene.

This clonotype appeared a few times. The chain is built from TRBV11-2 and TRBJ1-1; D is undetermined. From germline, CDR1 is SGHAT and CDR2 FQNNGV. Trimming cost V 4 bases and J 2 bases, with 11 bases left between them. The CDR3 has 14 residues. The CDR3 here is CASSSDGPNTEAFF. The CDR3 DNA reads as TGTGCCAGCAGCTCGGACGGGCCCAACACTGAAGCTTTCTTT.

This clonotype appeared a single time. The chain links TRBV5-1 to TRBJ2-2, with TRBD1 matching over 8 bases. CDR3 length equals 15 residues. Germline CDR1 SGHRS, CDR2 YFSETQ. Trimming cost V 2 bases and J 4 bases; bases outside gene matches: 4. CDR3 nucleotide sequence: TGCGCCAGCAGCTTAGGACAGGGCGGCACCGGGGAGCTGTTTTTT. Translated, it gives CASSLGQGGTGELFF.

This clonotype came up a few times. This chain uses TRBV2 with TRBJ2-2; 12 bases agree with TRBD2. CDR3 length: 14 residues. Germline lookup yields CDR1 SNHLY and CDR2 FYNNEI. The V gene end was trimmed by 9 bases and the J gene end by 2 bases; junction bases not matched to a gene: 1. CDR3 loop: CARGLAGNTGELFF. The CDR3 DNA is TGTGCCAGAGGACTAGCGGGAAACACCGGGGAGCTGTTTTTT.

This clonotype was found many times. The gene calls are TRBV12-3 or TRBV12-4 and TRBJ1-1, with 10 bases lining up with TRBD1. This CDR3 region has 15 residues. Trimming took 6 bases from V and 1 from J; bases not matched to a gene: 5. The CDR3 DNA sequence: TGTGCCAGCAGGGGACAGGGGTGGGGGAACACTGAAGCTTTCTTT. The encoded protein is CASRGQGWGNTEAFF.

This sequence joins TRBV7-2 and TRBJ2-7, with D perhaps matching TRBD1 (5 bases). V lost 5 bases and J lost 6, with 17 bases in between. From germline, CDR1 is SGHTA and CDR2 FQGNSA. This CDR3 is built from 14 residues. CDR3 sequence reads: CASSPSAGQGEQYF. DNA for the CDR3: TGTGCCAGCAGCCCGAGTGCAGGGCAAGGCGAGCAGTACTTC.

The V and J genes are TRBV4-2 and TRBJ1-2; no firm D call. With 0 bases removed from V and 8 bases from J, the gap between germline ends came to 13 bases. Germline V CDR1 and CDR2: LGHNA, YNFKEQ. The CDR3 has 14 residues. The CDR3 reads CASSQDLAVGGYTF. CDR3 bases: TGTGCCAGCAGCCAAGATCTGGCGGTGGGCGGCTACACCTTC.

This clonotype was seen repeatedly, ten times or more. The chain joins TRBV2 to TRBJ2-7, with 7 bases that match TRBD1. Germline CDR1 SNHLY, CDR2 FYNNEI. The CDR3 has 14 residues. The J segment lost 3 bases and the V segment lost 7 bases, leaving 9 bases of the junction unmatched. DNA of the CDR3: TGTGCCAGCAAGAGGACAAGACAGGGCTACGAGCAGTACTTC. The encoded protein is CASKRTRQGYEQYF.

The chain uses TRBV30 and TRBJ2-7; D is perhaps TRBD2 (6 bases). The CDR3 covers 14 residues. Per germline, CDR1 GTSNPN and CDR2 SVGIG (reference sequence). The V gene lost 2 bases and the J gene lost 2 bases, with 13 bases spanning the gap. The CDR3 bases are TGTGCCTGGAGTCGGGGGTCAATTACCTACGAGCAGTACTTC. Translation: CAWSRGSITYEQYF.

This clonotype was detected only a few times. This chain connects TRBV30 to TRBJ1-5, with 10 bases that match TRBD1. The CDR3 sequence is 13 residues long. CDR1 is GTSNPN and CDR2 is SVGIG in the germline V gene (reference sequence). V dropped 2 bases and J dropped 10; count of bases not matched to a gene: 5. CDR3 region: CAWSRQGADPQHF. CDR3 bases: TGTGCCTGGAGTCGACAGGGGGCTGATCCCCAGCATTTT.

In regard to this clonotype: A much larger clone lies a single base off, so this may be a read error. Because it lacks the conserved phenylalanine or tryptophan at the end, this CDR3 is likely a read error. The V gene is TRBV11-2, the J gene TRBJ2-5; the match to TRBD1 covers 7 bases. J was trimmed by 4 bases and V by 1 base; bases with no gene match: 6. This CDR3 region has 15 residues. Germline V gene lookup returns CDR1 SGHAT and CDR2 FQNNGV. The CDR3 nucleotides read TGTGCCAGCAGCTTAGGCCGACAGGGAGCAGAGACCCAGTACCTC. Amino acid sequence: CASSLGRQGAETQYL.